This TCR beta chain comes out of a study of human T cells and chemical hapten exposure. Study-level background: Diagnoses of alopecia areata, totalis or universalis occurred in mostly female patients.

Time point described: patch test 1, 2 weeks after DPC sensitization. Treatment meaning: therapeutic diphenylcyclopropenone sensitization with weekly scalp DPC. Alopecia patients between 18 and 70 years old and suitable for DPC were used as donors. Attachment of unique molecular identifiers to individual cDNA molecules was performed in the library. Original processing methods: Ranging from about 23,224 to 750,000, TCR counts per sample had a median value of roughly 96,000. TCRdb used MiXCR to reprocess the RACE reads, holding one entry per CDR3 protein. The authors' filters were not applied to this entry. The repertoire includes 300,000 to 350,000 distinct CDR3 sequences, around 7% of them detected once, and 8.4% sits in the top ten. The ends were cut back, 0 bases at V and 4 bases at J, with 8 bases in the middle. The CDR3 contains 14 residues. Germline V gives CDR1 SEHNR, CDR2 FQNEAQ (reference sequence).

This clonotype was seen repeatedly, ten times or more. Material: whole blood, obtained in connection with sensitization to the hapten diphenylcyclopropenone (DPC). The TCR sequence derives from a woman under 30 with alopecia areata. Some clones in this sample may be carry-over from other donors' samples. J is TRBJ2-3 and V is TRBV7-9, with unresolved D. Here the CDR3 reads CASSLATDSDTQYF. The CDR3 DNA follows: TGTGCCAGCAGCTTAGCTACAGATTCAGATACGCAGTATTTT.